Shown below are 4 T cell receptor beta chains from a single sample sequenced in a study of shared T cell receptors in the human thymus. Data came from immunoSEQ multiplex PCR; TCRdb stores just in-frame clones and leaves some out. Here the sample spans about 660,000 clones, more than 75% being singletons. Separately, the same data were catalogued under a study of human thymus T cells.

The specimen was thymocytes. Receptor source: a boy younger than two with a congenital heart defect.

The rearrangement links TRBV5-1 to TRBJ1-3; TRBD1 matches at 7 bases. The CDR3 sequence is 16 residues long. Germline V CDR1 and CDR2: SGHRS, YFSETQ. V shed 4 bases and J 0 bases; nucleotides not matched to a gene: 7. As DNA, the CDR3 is TGCGCCAGCAGCGGGGGACAGACCCTCTCTGGAAACACCATATATTTT. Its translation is CASSGGQTLSGNTIYF.

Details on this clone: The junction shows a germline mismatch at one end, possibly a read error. The CDR3 reads CASSLEAGRNEF. CDR3 bases: TGTGCCAGCAGTTTGGAAGCAGGCCGAAACGAATTC. This chain joins TRBV28 and TRBJ1-2; D ambiguous. The germline gives CDR1 MDHEN, CDR2 SYDVKM. This CDR3 has 12 amino acids.

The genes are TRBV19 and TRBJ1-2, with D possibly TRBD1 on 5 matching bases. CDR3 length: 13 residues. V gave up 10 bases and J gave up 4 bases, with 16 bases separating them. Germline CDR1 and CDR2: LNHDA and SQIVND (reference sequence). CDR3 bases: TGTGCCAAAAACAGGCGCATCTTCTATGGCTACACCTTC. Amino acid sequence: CAKNRRIFYGYTF. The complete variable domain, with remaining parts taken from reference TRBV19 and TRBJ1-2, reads DGGITQSPKYLFRKEGQNVTLSCEQNLNHDAMYWYRQDPGQGLRLIYYSQIVNDFQKGDIAEGYSVSREKKESFPLTVTSAQKNPTAFYLCAKNRRIFYGYTFGSGTRLTVV.

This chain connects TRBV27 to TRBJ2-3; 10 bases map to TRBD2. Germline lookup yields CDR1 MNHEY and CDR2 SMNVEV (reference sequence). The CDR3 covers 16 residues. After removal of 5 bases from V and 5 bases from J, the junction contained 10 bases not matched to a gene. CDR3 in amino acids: CASSMISGRFQDTQYF. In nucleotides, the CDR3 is TGTGCCAGCAGTATGATTAGCGGGAGGTTTCAAGATACGCAGTATTTT.